A selection of T cell receptor beta chains follows, all from one sample in a study of T cell changes during pregnancy in multiple sclerosis. The protocol was immunoSEQ multiplex PCR, while the TCRdb copy is restricted to in-frame clones and leaves out a portion. The table lists tens of thousands of clones, around nine tenths of them singletons, with 2% in the top ten. Material: peripheral blood, obtained in the second trimester of pregnancy. Receptors originate from a female donor with multiple sclerosis, enrolled in a pregnancy study. The CDR3 runs from the conserved cysteine through the conserved F or W. The D gene is left open where the match is weak. Clone size appears in some rows only: once, few, many, or a class for an expanded clone.

CDR3 DNA: TGTGCCAGCAGTTTGCTGAGCGGGATACCCCTCTCCTACAATGAGCAGTTCTTC
CDR3 protein: CASSLLSGIPLSYNEQFF
V gene: TRBV28
J gene: TRBJ2-1
D gene: TRBD2
clone size: -

CDR3 DNA: TGTGCCAGCAGCGCATACAGGGAACGAAGGCAGTACTTC
CDR3 protein: CASSAYRERRQYF
V gene: TRBV7-2
J gene: TRBJ2-7
D gene: -
clone size: -

CDR3 DNA: TGTGCCAGCACCCCACTAGCGGGACGGACAGATACGCAGTATTTT
CDR3 protein: CASTPLAGRTDTQYF
V gene: TRBV28
J gene: TRBJ2-3
D gene: TRBD2
clone size: -

CDR3 DNA: TGTGCCAGCAGCCAGGAACAGTTGCAGCCCCAGCATTTT
CDR3 protein: CASSQEQLQPQHF
V gene: TRBV4-2
J gene: TRBJ1-5
D gene: -
clone size: few

CDR3 DNA: TGTGCCAGCAGCCCGGGACAGGCGGGGAATTCACCCCTCCACTTT
CDR3 protein: CASSPGQAGNSPLHF
V gene: TRBV11-1
J gene: TRBJ1-6
D gene: TRBD1
clone size: -

CDR3 DNA: TGCACCAGCAGCCAAGAGGACGGGTACGGGAACACGCAGTATTTT
CDR3 protein: CTSSQEDGYGNTQYF
V gene: TRBV1
J gene: TRBJ2-3
D gene: -
clone size: -

CDR3 DNA: TGTGCCAGCAGCGCAGGACAAAACTATGGCTACACCTTC
CDR3 protein: CASSAGQNYGYTF
V gene: TRBV7-8
J gene: TRBJ1-2
D gene: -
clone size: -

CDR3 DNA: TGCGCCAGCATCGGGGGGCCCGAGGGCGGGGAGCTGTTTTTT
CDR3 protein: CASIGGPEGGELFF
V gene: TRBV5-1
J gene: TRBJ2-2
D gene: -
clone size: -

CDR3 DNA: TGTGCCAGCAGCTTGCCAGGGATGCCCTATGGCTACACCTTC
CDR3 protein: CASSLPGMPYGYTF
V gene: TRBV5-6
J gene: TRBJ1-2
D gene: -
clone size: -

CDR3 DNA: TGTGCCACCGTACCTTACAGGTGGACGGGACTAGCGGGAGGGATAAGAACAGATACGCAGTATTTT
CDR3 protein: CATVPYRWTGLAGGIRTDTQYF
V gene: TRBV28
J gene: TRBJ2-3
D gene: TRBD2
clone size: once

CDR3 DNA: TGCGCCAGCATCCCTATCGATGGCTACACCTTC
CDR3 protein: CASIPIDGYTF
V gene: TRBV10-1
J gene: TRBJ1-2
D gene: -
clone size: -

CDR3 DNA: TGTGCCAGCAGTGAATGGACAGGGGGCGTCACTGAAGCTTTCTTT
CDR3 protein: CASSEWTGGVTEAFF
V gene: TRBV25-1
J gene: TRBJ1-1
D gene: TRBD1
clone size: once

CDR3 DNA: TGCGCCAGCAGCAGGGACAGCAAAGCTAACTATGGCTACACCTTC
CDR3 protein: CASSRDSKANYGYTF
V gene: TRBV5-1
J gene: TRBJ1-2
D gene: TRBD1
clone size: -

CDR3 DNA: TGTGCCATCGTAAGCCAACTAGCGGGGGGGCACGATGAGCAGTTCTTC
CDR3 protein: CAIVSQLAGGHDEQFF
V gene: TRBV10-3
J gene: TRBJ2-1
D gene: TRBD2
clone size: -

CDR3 DNA: TGTGCCAGCAGCTTAAGACAGGGCCCCTTCGATACGCAGTATTTT
CDR3 protein: CASSLRQGPFDTQYF
V gene: TRBV7-2
J gene: TRBJ2-3
D gene: TRBD1
clone size: -

CDR3 DNA: TGCAGCGTTGCCCCTCCAGGACAGGGAGGCGAGGACATTCAGTACTTC
CDR3 protein: CSVAPPGQGGEDIQYF
V gene: TRBV29-1
J gene: TRBJ2-4
D gene: TRBD1
clone size: -

CDR3 DNA: TGTGCCAGCAGCTTAGAGGGGACAGGGAAAGCTTTCTTT
CDR3 protein: CASSLEGTGKAFF
V gene: TRBV7-2
J gene: TRBJ1-1
D gene: TRBD1
clone size: -

CDR3 DNA: TGTGCCAGCAGCGCAGGACAGGGGGCGGTTGGCTACACCTTC
CDR3 protein: CASSAGQGAVGYTF
V gene: TRBV6-6
J gene: TRBJ1-2
D gene: TRBD1
clone size: once

CDR3 DNA: TGTGCCAGCAGCCCGACCCCCTGGAGCGCCGGGGAGCTGTTTTTT
CDR3 protein: CASSPTPWSAGELFF
V gene: TRBV9
J gene: TRBJ2-2
D gene: -
clone size: once

CDR3 DNA: TGTGCCAGCAGCCGAAGGGACAGGGGATACGAGCAGTACTTC
CDR3 protein: CASSRRDRGYEQYF
V gene: TRBV5-4
J gene: TRBJ2-7
D gene: TRBD1
clone size: -

CDR3 DNA: TGTGCCAGCAGCAGACTAGCGGGGGGGTACAATGAGCAGTTCTTC
CDR3 protein: CASSRLAGGYNEQFF
V gene: TRBV11-3
J gene: TRBJ2-1
D gene: TRBD2
clone size: -

CDR3 DNA: TGTGCCAGCAGCTTGGTCCACAGAGTGGACTATGGCTACACCTTC
CDR3 protein: CASSLVHRVDYGYTF
V gene: TRBV5-6
J gene: TRBJ1-2
D gene: -
clone size: -

CDR3 DNA: TGTGCCAGCAGTCTACACCCAACTAGCGTGGAGACCCAGTACTTC
CDR3 protein: CASSLHPTSVETQYF
V gene: TRBV9
J gene: TRBJ2-5
D gene: TRBD2
clone size: -

CDR3 DNA: TGTGCCAGCACCACAGACATCCAAGCCTATGGCTACACCTTC
CDR3 protein: CASTTDIQAYGYTF
V gene: TRBV6-1
J gene: TRBJ1-2
D gene: -
clone size: -